These 21 T cell receptor beta chains came from one sample sequenced in a study of post-analysis software for immune sequencing data. Study-wide findings and caveats: Patients had higher frequencies than controls of roughly 5 TRBV segments, including TRBV5-6, TRBV5-1 and TRBV20-1.

Unique molecular identifiers were present in the TCR beta cDNA libraries. TCRdb re-derived calls from the PCR reads in MiXCR, one entry per CDR3 protein. The table includes almost 700,000 distinct CDR3 sequences, roughly three fifths detected once. These receptors' antigens are unknown. Sequenced sample: blood. These receptors were taken from a girl between 2 and 10 years old with multiple sclerosis.

The rearrangement links TRBV6-4 to TRBJ2-1; TRBD2 agrees at 10 bases. V was pared by 11 bases and J by 1 base, with 11 bases of the junction left unmatched. This CDR3 has 16 residues. In germline, CDR1 is MRHNA, CDR2 SNTAGT. CDR3 loop: CASAAASGGSYNEQFF. In DNA form, the CDR3 reads TGTGCCTCAGCAGCCGCTAGCGGGGGATCCTACAATGAGCAGTTCTTC.

The chain has TRBV4-2 and TRBJ1-2, with a tentative D call TRBD1 (5 bases). Germline V lookup: CDR1 LGHNA, CDR2 YNFKEQ. Trimming removed 4 bases at V and 3 bases at J, with 24 bases between. This CDR3 region has 18 residues. The CDR3 protein is CASSPRARDLPTDYGYTF. CDR3 DNA sequence: TGTGCCAGCAGCCCTCGGGCCAGGGACCTCCCCACGGACTATGGCTACACCTTC.

The chain couples TRBV2 to TRBJ2-7, with TRBD1 matching 10 bases. This CDR3 contains 15 residues. Germline V gene sequence: CDR1 SNHLY, CDR2 FYNNEI. J was trimmed by 4 bases and V by 6 bases; bases with no gene match: 9. CDR3 protein: CASSNPGQGSYEQYF. As DNA, the CDR3 is TGTGCCAGCAGCAATCCGGGACAGGGGTCATACGAGCAGTACTTC.

The chain couples TRBV6-6 to TRBJ2-3; D may match TRBD1 or TRBD2 (5 bases each). The CDR3 runs to 15 residues. V lost 0 bases, J lost 4 bases, and 11 bases lay in between. Germline-derived CDR1 and CDR2 are MNHNY and SVGAGI (reference sequence). CDR3 sequence: CASSYSAGSADTQYF. In DNA, the CDR3 is TGTGCCAGCAGTTACTCCGCAGGGAGTGCAGATACGCAGTATTTT.

The chain has TRBV27 and TRBJ2-5; TRBD2 aligns across 11 bases. J was trimmed by 7 bases and V by 5 bases; bases with no gene match: 6. CDR3 length equals 14 residues. CDR1 is MNHEY, CDR2 SMNVEV, per germline (reference sequence). CDR3 sequence (DNA): TGTGCCAGCAGTCGATCGACTAGCGGGGCGACCCAGTACTTC. Translation gives CASSRSTSGATQYF.

The V call is TRBV12-3 or TRBV12-4, the J call TRBJ2-3; 10 nucleotides match TRBD1. There are 15 residues in the CDR3. V lost 6 bases to trimming and J lost 8 bases; unmatched junction nucleotides: 11. The CDR3 is CASSNRDRGYGTQYF. In DNA form, the CDR3 reads TGTGCCAGCAGCAACCGGGACAGGGGTTATGGTACGCAGTATTTT.

J is TRBJ2-1 and V is TRBV20-1; 7 nucleotides match TRBD1. Looked up from germline, CDR1 is DFQATT and CDR2 is SNEGSKA (reference sequence). With 6 bases clipped from V and 6 bases from J, the junction kept 23 bases outside the gene matches. This CDR3 has 18 amino acids. The CDR3 reads CSARGWTTDRLTSNEQFF. CDR3 DNA sequence: TGCAGTGCCAGGGGGTGGACCACAGACAGGCTGACTTCCAATGAGCAGTTCTTC.

The CDR3 loop reads CASSPRSGTLSYEQYF. The CDR3 DNA is TGTGCCAGCAGCCCGCGATCCGGGACTCTCTCCTACGAGCAGTACTTC. This chain connects TRBV7-2 to TRBJ2-7, with D possibly matching TRBD2 (6 bases). This CDR3 spans 16 amino acids. Trimming left V 5 bases short and J 0 bases short, with 17 bases between. Looked up from germline, CDR1 is SGHTA and CDR2 is FQGNSA.

J is TRBJ2-2 and V is TRBV20-1; TRBD1 might be the D (6 bases). The CDR3 sequence is 13 residues long. Per germline, CDR1 DFQATT and CDR2 SNEGSKA (reference sequence). The V and J ends lost 6 bases and 7 bases respectively, with 15 bases between them. DNA of the CDR3: TGCAGTGCGACACAGGGTTCTGGCGGGGAGCTGTTTTTT. Its protein is CSATQGSGGELFF.

The chain joins TRBV24-1 to TRBJ2-6; 9 bases match TRBD1. The CDR3 consists of 18 residues. Per the germline V gene, CDR1 is KGHDR and CDR2 is SFDVKD. After removal of 3 bases from V and 4 bases from J, the junction contained 9 bases not matched to a gene. Written as DNA, the CDR3 is TGTGCCACCAGTGATCCTCGGGACAGGGACACCGGGGCCAACGTCCTGACTTTC. Encoded protein: CATSDPRDRDTGANVLTF.

The rearrangement links TRBV12-3 or TRBV12-4 to TRBJ1-5; tentatively, D is TRBD1 (5 bases). The CDR3 covers 15 residues. Trimming stripped 2 bases from V and 6 bases from J, with 14 bases between. Here the CDR3 DNA reads TGTGCCAGCAGTTTAAAGTGGCAGGGTTTTCAGCCCCAGCATTTT. It encodes CASSLKWQGFQPQHF.

This chain uses TRBV20-1 with TRBJ2-1; 9 bases fit TRBD2. Per germline, CDR1 DFQATT and CDR2 SNEGSKA (reference sequence). The length of the CDR3 is 17 residues. V was pared by 2 bases and J by 0 bases, with 8 bases of the junction left unmatched. This CDR3 is CSARSRLAGSSYNEQFF. The CDR3 bases are TGCAGTGCTAGAAGCAGGCTAGCGGGGAGCTCCTACAATGAGCAGTTCTTC.

The chain has TRBV29-1 and TRBJ2-3, with unresolved D. The V and J ends lost 7 bases and 6 bases respectively, with 17 bases between them. CDR1 is SQVTM, CDR2 ANQGSEA, per germline. The CDR3 covers 13 residues. In DNA, the CDR3 is TGCAGCGCCTCGGGTCAAGCGAAGGATACGCAGTATTTT. It specifies CSASGQAKDTQYF.

This chain links TRBV6-7 with TRBJ2-7, with a weak D call TRBD1 (6 bases). TRBV6-7 is an open reading frame whose function is uncertain. Trimming shortened V by 6 bases and J by 1 base, and 22 bases separated the two germline ends. CDR3 length: 17 residues. The CDR3 here is CASSPRINGQFSYEQYF. CDR3 DNA sequence: TGTGCCAGCAGCCCCCGAATTAACGGACAGTTTTCCTACGAGCAGTACTTC.

The CDR3 sequence is CSARREQESLHQETQYF. The CDR3 DNA sequence: TGCAGTGCTAGAAGGGAGCAGGAAAGCCTTCACCAAGAGACCCAGTACTTC. This chain uses TRBV20-1 with TRBJ2-5; maybe TRBD2 (5 bases). With 2 bases removed from V and 0 bases from J, the gap between germline ends came to 19 bases. The CDR3 totals 17 residues. CDR1 DFQATT and CDR2 SNEGSKA come from the germline V gene (reference sequence).

CDR3 amino acids: CSARAPGLAVYEQYF. The CDR3 DNA reads as TGCAGTGCTAGAGCACCGGGACTAGCGGTCTACGAGCAGTACTTC. The chain recombines TRBV20-1 with TRBJ2-7, with 11 bases identical to TRBD2. Germline V CDR1 and CDR2: DFQATT, SNEGSKA (reference sequence). The length of the CDR3 is 15 residues. The J segment lost 3 bases and the V segment lost 1 base, leaving 5 bases of the junction unmatched.

This rearrangement joins TRBV7-2 to TRBJ2-1; TRBD2 aligns across 9 bases. CDR3 size: 16 residues. CDR1 is SGHTA, CDR2 FQGNSA, per germline. Trimming cost V 2 bases and J 8 bases; bases outside gene matches: 10. CDR3 protein: CASSLRALAGKDEQFF. The DNA of the CDR3 is TGTGCCAGCAGCTTACGCGCGCTAGCGGGAAAGGATGAGCAGTTCTTC.

This sequence joins TRBV4-3 and TRBJ2-1; 14 bases agree with TRBD2. Germline V lookup: CDR1 LGHNA, CDR2 YSLEER. CDR3 length: 21 residues. The ends lost 4 bases at V and 1 base at J; junction bases unmatched: 15. DNA of the CDR3: TGCGCCAGCAGCCGCGGCCAAGTGGGACTAGCGGGGGCGATTTCCTACAATGAGCAGTTCTTC. Protein product: CASSRGQVGLAGAISYNEQFF.

The chain combines TRBV4-2 with TRBJ2-1; D not resolved. Germline V gives CDR1 LGHNA, CDR2 YNFKEQ. V shed 4 bases and J shed 7 bases, with 14 bases lying between them. This CDR3 comprises 14 residues. The CDR3 DNA reads as TGTGCCAGCAGCCCAGATCCTCCAGGAAATGAGCAGTTCTTC. Translation: CASSPDPPGNEQFF.

This chain uses TRBV6-2 or TRBV6-3 with TRBJ2-1; D is possibly TRBD1 or TRBD2 (5 bases each). The germline V gene encodes CDR1 MNHEY and CDR2 SVGEGT. The CDR3 is made up of 16 amino acids. Trimming took 7 bases from V and 5 from J, leaving 21 bases between them. CDR3 loop: CASNILGPTNHNEQFF. CDR3 bases: TGTGCCAGCAATATACTGGGACCCACGAACCACAATGAGCAGTTCTTC.

This clonotype was seen a handful of times. The genes are TRBV20-1 and TRBJ1-2, with TRBD1 matching 8 bases. CDR1 and CDR2 from the germline V gene are DFQATT and SNEGSKA (reference sequence). The V and J ends lost 1 base and 7 bases, in that order; junction bases with no gene match: 8. CDR3 length equals 14 residues. The CDR3 is CSARVQTGGSGYTF. DNA for the CDR3: TGCAGTGCTAGAGTGCAAACAGGGGGGAGTGGCTACACCTTC.